This section outlines one TCR beta chain sequence together with its context. Its cognate antigen is unknown. These data originate in a study of cytomegalovirus exposure and HLA in healthy donors. Study overall: HLA-typed donors contributed about 85 million unique TCRs, which were held in an early data release.

PCR used 60 Vbeta primers and 13 Jbeta primers. The table came from immunoSEQ multiplex PCR; TCRdb's copy has only in-frame clones and leaves some out. The sample holds 150,000 to 200,000 clones, 80% to 90% seen once. Germline loops: CDR1 SEHNR, CDR2 FQNEAQ (reference sequence). V shed 4 bases and J shed 1 base, with 17 bases lying between them. The CDR3 has 16 residues. Study results and limitations: Among TCR beta chains, those listed as cytomegalovirus-associated numbered approximately 150. Productive status was seen about 90% or about 30% of the time for most TCR beta V segments in an earlier analysis. Across donors, most TCRs were seen rarely, yet some public ones were widespread.

The chain employs TRBV7-9 and TRBJ2-7; D is possibly TRBD1 (5 bases). The specimen sequenced was PBMCs. The TCR originated in a woman in her late teens or twenties in good health and CMV-seronegative. The CDR3 loop reads CASSWTSASLSYEQYF. The CDR3 DNA reads TGTGCCAGCAGCTGGACATCGGCCTCGCTTTCCTACGAGCAGTACTTC.